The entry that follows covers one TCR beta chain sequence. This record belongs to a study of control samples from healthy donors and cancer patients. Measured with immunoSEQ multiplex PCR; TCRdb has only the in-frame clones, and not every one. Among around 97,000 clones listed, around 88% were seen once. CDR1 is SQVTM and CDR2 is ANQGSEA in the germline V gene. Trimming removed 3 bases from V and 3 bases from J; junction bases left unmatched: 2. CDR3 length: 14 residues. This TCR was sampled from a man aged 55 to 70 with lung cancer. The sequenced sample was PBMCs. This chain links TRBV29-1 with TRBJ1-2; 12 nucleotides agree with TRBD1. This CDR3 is CSVDGTGGYYGYTF. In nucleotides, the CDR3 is TGCAGCGTTGACGGGACAGGGGGCTACTATGGCTACACCTTC.